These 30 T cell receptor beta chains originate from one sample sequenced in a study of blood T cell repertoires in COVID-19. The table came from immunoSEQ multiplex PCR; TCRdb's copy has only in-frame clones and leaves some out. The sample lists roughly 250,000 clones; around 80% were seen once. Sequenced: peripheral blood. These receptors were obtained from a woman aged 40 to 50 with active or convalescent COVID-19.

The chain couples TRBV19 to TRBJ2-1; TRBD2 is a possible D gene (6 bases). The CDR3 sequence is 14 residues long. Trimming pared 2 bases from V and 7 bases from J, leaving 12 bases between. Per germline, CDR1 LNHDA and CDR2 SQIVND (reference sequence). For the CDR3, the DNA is TGTGCCAGTAGTATAATAGCGGCGGGGAATGAGCAGTTCTTC. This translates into CASSIIAAGNEQFF.

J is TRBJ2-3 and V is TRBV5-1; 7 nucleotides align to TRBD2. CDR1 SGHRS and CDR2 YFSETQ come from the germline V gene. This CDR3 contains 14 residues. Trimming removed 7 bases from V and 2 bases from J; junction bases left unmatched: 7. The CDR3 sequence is CASGLGLNTDTQYF. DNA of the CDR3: TGCGCCAGCGGCCTGGGACTAAACACAGATACGCAGTATTTT.

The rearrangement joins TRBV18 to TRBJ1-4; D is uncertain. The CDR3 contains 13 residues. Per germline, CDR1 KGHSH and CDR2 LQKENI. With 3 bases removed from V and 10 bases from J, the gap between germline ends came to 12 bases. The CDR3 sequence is CASSPDLGVKLFF. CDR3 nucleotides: TGTGCCAGCTCACCCGACCTCGGAGTAAAACTGTTTTTT.

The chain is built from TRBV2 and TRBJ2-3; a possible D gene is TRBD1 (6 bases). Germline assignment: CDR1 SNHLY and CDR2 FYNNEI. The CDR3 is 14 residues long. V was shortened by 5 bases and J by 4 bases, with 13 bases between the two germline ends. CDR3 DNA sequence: TGTGCCAGCAGTTGGATTACAGGGTCAGATACGCAGTATTTT. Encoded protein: CASSWITGSDTQYF.

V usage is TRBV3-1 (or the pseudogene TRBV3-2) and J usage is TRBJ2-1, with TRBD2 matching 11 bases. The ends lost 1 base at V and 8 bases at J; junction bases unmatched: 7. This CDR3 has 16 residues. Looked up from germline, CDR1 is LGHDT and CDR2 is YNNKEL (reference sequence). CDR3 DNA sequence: TGTGCCAGCAGCCAAGGGAAACTAGCGGGGGCAGATGAGCAGTTCTTC. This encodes CASSQGKLAGADEQFF.

CDR3 region: CASSLSQGGANEKLFF. The CDR3 DNA follows: TGCGCCAGCAGTCTTAGTCAAGGAGGAGCTAATGAAAAACTGTTTTTT. The chain employs TRBV5-1 and TRBJ1-4; D is undetermined. Germline values: CDR1 SGHRS, CDR2 YFSETQ. The CDR3 length is 16 residues. The germline V and J ends were trimmed by 5 bases and 3 bases, with 17 bases remaining between them.

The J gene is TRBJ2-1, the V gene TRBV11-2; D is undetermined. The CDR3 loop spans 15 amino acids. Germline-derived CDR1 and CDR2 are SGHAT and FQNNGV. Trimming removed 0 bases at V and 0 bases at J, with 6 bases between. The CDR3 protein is CASSLEYSSYNEQFF. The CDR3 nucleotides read TGTGCCAGCAGCTTAGAGTATAGCTCCTACAATGAGCAGTTCTTC.

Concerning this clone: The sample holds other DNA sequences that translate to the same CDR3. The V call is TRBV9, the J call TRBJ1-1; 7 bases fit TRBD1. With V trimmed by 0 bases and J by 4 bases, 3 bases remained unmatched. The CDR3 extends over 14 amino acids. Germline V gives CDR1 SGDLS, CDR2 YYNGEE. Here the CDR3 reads CASSVGGGGTEAFF. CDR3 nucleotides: TGTGCCAGCAGCGTAGGAGGGGGCGGCACTGAAGCTTTCTTT.

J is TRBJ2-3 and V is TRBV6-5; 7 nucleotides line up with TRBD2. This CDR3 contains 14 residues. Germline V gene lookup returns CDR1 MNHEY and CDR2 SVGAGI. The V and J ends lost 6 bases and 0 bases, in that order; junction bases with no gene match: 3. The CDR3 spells CASRPAGSTDTQYF. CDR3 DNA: TGTGCCAGCAGGCCAGCGGGGAGCACAGATACGCAGTATTTT.

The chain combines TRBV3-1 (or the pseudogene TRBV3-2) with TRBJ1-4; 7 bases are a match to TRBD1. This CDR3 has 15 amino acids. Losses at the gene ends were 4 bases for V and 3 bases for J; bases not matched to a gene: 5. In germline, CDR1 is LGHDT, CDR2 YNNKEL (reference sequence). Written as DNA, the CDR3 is TGTGCCAGCAGCCCGAGGACAGGTTCTAATGAAAAACTGTTTTTT. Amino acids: CASSPRTGSNEKLFF.

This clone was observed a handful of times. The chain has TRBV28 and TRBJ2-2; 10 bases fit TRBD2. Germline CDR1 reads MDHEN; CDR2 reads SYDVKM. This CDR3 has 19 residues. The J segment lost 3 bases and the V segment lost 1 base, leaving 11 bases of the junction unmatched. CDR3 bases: TGTGCCAGCAGTTTATTACTAGCGGGGCGAGGGGCGGACACCGGGGAGCTGTTTTTT. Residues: CASSLLLAGRGADTGELFF.

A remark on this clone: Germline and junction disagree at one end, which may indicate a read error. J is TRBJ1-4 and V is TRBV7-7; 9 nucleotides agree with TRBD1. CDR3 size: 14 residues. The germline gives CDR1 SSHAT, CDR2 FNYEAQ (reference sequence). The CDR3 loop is CASSPDRGGGKLFF. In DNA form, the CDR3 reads TGTGCTAGCAGCCCGGACAGGGGCGGCGGAAAACTGTTTTTT.

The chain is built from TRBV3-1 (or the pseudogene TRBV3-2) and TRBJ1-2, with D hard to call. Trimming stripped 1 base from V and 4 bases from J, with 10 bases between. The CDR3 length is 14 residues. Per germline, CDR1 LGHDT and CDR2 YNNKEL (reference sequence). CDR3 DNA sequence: TGTGCCAGCAGCCAAGTGCGGGGATCCTATGGCTACACCTTC. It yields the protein CASSQVRGSYGYTF.

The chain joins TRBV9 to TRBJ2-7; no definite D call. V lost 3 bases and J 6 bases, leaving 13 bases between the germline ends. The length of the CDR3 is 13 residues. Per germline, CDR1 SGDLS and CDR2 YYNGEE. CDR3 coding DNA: TGTGCCAGCAGCGAGTCCAGGATTGGCGAGCAGTACTTC. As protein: CASSESRIGEQYF.

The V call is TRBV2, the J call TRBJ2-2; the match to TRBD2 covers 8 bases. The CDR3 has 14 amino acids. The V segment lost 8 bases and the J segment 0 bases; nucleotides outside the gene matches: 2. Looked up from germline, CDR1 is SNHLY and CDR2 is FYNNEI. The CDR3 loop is CASAGGPNTGELFF. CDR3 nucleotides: TGTGCCAGCGCGGGGGGACCGAACACCGGGGAGCTGTTTTTT.

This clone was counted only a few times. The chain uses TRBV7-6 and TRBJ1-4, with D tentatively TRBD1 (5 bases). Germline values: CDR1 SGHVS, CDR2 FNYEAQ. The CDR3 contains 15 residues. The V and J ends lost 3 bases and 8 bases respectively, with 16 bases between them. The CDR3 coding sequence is TGTGCCAGCAGCTTGAGTCGTCAGGGTAACGAAAAACTGTTTTTT. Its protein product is CASSLSRQGNEKLFF.

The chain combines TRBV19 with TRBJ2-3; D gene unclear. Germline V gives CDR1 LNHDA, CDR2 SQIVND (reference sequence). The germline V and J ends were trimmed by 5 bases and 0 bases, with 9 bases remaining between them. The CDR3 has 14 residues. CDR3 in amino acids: CASSSTTSTDTQYF. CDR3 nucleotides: TGTGCCAGTAGTTCAACTACTAGCACAGATACGCAGTATTTT. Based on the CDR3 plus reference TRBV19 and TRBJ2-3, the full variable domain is DGGITQSPKYLFRKEGQNVTLSCEQNLNHDAMYWYRQDPGQGLRLIYYSQIVNDFQKGDIAEGYSVSREKKESFPLTVTSAQKNPTAFYLCASSSTTSTDTQYFGPGTRLTVL.

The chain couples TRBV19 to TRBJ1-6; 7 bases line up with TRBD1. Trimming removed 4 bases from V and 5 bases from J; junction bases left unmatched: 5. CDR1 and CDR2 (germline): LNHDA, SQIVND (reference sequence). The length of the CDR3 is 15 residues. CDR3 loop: CASSTTGFNNSPLHF. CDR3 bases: TGTGCCAGTAGTACGACAGGGTTCAATAATTCACCCCTCCACTTT.

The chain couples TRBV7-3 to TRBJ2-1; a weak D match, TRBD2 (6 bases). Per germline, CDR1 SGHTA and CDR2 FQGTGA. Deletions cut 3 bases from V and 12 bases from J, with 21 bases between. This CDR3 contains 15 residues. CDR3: CASSLTPLAPSGQFF. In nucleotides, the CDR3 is TGTGCCAGCAGCTTGACCCCCCTAGCGCCCTCGGGGCAGTTCTTC.

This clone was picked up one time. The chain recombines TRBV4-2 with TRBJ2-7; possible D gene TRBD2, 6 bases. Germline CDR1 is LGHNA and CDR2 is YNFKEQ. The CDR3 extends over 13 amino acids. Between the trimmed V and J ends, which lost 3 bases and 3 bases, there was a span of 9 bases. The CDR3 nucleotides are TGTGCCAGCAGCCATGGGGAGGACTACGAGCAGTACTTC. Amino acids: CASSHGEDYEQYF.

CDR3 protein: CASSFDIAAGNTIYF. CDR3 DNA sequence: TGTGCCAGCAGCTTTGACATTGCCGCCGGAAACACCATATATTTT. The rearrangement uses TRBV7-6 and TRBJ1-3; D call uncertain. Germline V lookup: CDR1 SGHVS, CDR2 FNYEAQ. CDR3 length: 15 residues. Trimming removed 3 bases at V and 4 bases at J, with 13 bases between.

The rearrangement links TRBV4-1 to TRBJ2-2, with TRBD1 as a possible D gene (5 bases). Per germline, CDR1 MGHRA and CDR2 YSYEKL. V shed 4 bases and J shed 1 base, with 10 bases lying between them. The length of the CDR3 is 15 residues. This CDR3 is CASSLRTGNTGELFF. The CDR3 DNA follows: TGCGCCAGCAGCCTCCGCACAGGGAACACCGGGGAGCTGTTTTTT.

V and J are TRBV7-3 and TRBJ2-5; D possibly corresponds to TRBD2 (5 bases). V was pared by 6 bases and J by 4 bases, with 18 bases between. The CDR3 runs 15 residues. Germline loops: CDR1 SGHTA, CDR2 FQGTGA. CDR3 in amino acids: CASSYAGKITETQYF. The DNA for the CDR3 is TGTGCCAGCAGTTACGCCGGGAAAATAACAGAGACCCAGTACTTC.

In DNA form, the CDR3 reads TGTGCCAGCAAAACTCTCGAAAAACTGTTTTTT. As protein: CASKTLEKLFF. This chain uses TRBV2 with TRBJ1-4; D is undetermined. The CDR3 has 11 amino acids. Germline CDR1 and CDR2: SNHLY and FYNNEI. V was shortened by 7 bases and J by 8 bases, with 8 bases between the two germline ends. Complete variable domain (other parts from reference TRBV2 and TRBJ1-4): EPEVTQTPSHQVTQMGQEVILRCVPISNHLYFYWYRQILGQKVEFLVSFYNNEISEKSEIFDDQFSVERPDGSNFTLKIRSTKLEDSAMYFCASKTLEKLFFGSGTQLSVL.

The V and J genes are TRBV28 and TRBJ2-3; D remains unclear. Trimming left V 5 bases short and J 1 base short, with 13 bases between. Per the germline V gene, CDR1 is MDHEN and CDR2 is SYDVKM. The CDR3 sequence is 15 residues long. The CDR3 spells CASSPTTPGTDTQYF. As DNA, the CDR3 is TGTGCCAGCAGTCCAACTACACCTGGCACAGATACGCAGTATTTT.

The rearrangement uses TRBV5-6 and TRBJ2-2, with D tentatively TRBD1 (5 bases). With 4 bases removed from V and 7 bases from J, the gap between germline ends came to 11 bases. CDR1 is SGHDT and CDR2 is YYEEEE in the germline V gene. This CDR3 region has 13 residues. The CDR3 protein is CASSRDSYGELFF. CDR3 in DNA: TGTGCCAGCAGCCGAGACAGTTACGGGGAGCTGTTTTTT.

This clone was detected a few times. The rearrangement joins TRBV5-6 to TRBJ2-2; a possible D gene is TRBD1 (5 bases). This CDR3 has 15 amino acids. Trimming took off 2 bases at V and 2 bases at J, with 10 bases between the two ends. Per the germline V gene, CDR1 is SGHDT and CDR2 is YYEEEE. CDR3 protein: CASSLETDNTGELFF. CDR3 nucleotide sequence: TGTGCCAGCAGCTTAGAGACAGATAACACCGGGGAGCTGTTTTTT.

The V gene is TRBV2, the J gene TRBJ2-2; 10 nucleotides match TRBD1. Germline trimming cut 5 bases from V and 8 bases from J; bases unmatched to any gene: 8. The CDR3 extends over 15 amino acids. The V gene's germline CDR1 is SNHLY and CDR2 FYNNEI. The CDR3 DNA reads TGTGCCAGCAGTAAGACAGGGGGCTCGGTAGGGGAGCTGTTTTTT. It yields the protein CASSKTGGSVGELFF.

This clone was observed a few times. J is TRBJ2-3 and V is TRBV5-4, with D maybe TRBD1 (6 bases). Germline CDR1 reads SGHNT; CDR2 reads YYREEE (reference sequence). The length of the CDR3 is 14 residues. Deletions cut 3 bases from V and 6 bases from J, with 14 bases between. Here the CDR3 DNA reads TGTGCCAGCAGCTGGACAGCTGGAAGGGATACGCAGTATTTT. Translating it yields CASSWTAGRDTQYF.

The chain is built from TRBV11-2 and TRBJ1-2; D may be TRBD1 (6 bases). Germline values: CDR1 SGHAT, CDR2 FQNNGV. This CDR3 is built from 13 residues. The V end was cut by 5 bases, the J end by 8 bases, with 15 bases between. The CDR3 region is CASSPGTGWGYTF. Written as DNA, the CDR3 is TGTGCCAGCAGCCCAGGCACAGGGTGGGGCTACACCTTC.